This TCR beta chain was observed in a study of blood T cells in healthy people across ages (dated by TCRdb to about 2015). Regarding the research as a whole: Template switching captured roughly one uniquely barcoded TCR beta cDNA molecule per two T cells in model experiments. To track age-related changes in TCR beta repertoire diversity, the study relied on deep sequencing normalized with unique cDNA molecular identifiers. The donors were split into four age groups: young (average roughly 15 years), middle-aged (39), aged (roughly 68) and long-lived (over 75). To avoid experimental bias, donors of different ages were randomly spread across the sequencing lanes. Two additional independent replicas of 1 million unique cDNA reads from the same blood draw were analyzed for two donors (one aged 18 to 30 and one aged 80 or older).

The receptor library was made with 5' RACE. TCRdb shows the sequencer as Illumina HiSeq 2500. A second PCR of roughly 7 to 12 cycles was performed with a sample-barcoded 5' primer and a J-beta primer mix. A unique molecular identifier was introduced onto each TCR beta cDNA molecule by a template-switch 5' adaptor carrying 12 random nucleotides. At least 3 million CDR3-containing paired-end reads were obtained from each sample. All of the RNA was converted into first-strand cDNA using the Mint cDNA synthesis kit, with a TRBC-specific oligonucleotide serving as the primer. Following uracil-DNA glycosylase treatment, a first 18-cycle PCR with universal primers M1SS and BC2_uni_R was performed on all cDNA. The source study handled its data this way. Normalization of each sample was performed by random selection of 1 million high-quality reads, each carrying a distinct molecular identifier. Reads with shared molecular identifiers were discarded instead of being binned into consensus sequences. MiTCR, set to a Q25 quality threshold and the strictest error-elimination algorithm, was used for CDR3 identification, clonotype clustering and error correction. A nonparametric unseen species model with Euler transformation was used to estimate a lower bound on total TCR beta diversity. In TCRdb, the public reads were trimmed at Q25 with fastp and aligned with MiXCR, with productive beta chains retained. Entries are consolidated by CDR3 protein sequence, retaining the most common genes and DNA. TCRdb's processing, not the authors', yielded these V and J calls. This sample gives over a million distinct CDR3 sequences in total; 35% to 55% of them show up just once. Of the sample, 15% to 20% falls within the top ten clones.

Donors were a few dozen systemically healthy Caucasian individuals from Russia aged roughly 6 to 90 years. Approximately 9.3 milliliters of peripheral blood were collected from each donor into EDTA-treated Vacutainer tubes. PBMCs were isolated by Ficoll-Paque density-gradient centrifugation, with at least 6.5 million obtained per sample. Trizol reagent was used to extract total RNA from the PBMCs, yielding at least 6 micrograms per sample. The percentages of naive CD45RAhigh/CD27high T cells were determined by flow cytometry on a PBMC aliquot from every donor. Points the paper makes about the study in general: Conclusive comparison of naive and antigen-experienced compartments was prevented by the profiling of bulk unsorted PBMCs. Donor CMV infection status was unknown, potentially confounding age-related changes in expanded clonotypes. As age increased, observed TCR beta diversity per million T cells dropped in a roughly linear way, and a significant reduction was already evident by age around 41. Estimates of total diversity based on one million sequenced T cells were considered lower bounds and underestimates. The percentage of naive T cells measured by flow cytometry correlated strongly with observed TCR beta diversity. Compared with the aged group, more naive CD4+ T cells, fewer expanded clones and increased TCR diversity were shown by the long-lived group, suggesting age selection.

The CDR3, cysteine through phenylalanine, is 15 amino acids long. Left in the record is the CDR3 DNA by itself, 45 bases read in frame from the first base. From a lookup of the germline V gene, CDR1 and CDR2 are SQVTM and ANQGSEA. Turning to this clonotype: The antigen it recognizes is unknown. This may stem from a read error, because a much larger clone lies one nucleotide away.

Input material: blood. The receptor was derived from a woman aged 55-70 years in good health. This chain joins TRBV29-1 to TRBJ2-4; no D segment can be confidently identified. The J call may be faulty, since TRBJ2-7 better matches the DNA end. The CDR3 reads as follows: CTVETTAAETYEQYF. Read as DNA, the sequence is TGCACCGTTGAAACGACGGCAGCCGAAACTTACGAGCAGTACTTC.